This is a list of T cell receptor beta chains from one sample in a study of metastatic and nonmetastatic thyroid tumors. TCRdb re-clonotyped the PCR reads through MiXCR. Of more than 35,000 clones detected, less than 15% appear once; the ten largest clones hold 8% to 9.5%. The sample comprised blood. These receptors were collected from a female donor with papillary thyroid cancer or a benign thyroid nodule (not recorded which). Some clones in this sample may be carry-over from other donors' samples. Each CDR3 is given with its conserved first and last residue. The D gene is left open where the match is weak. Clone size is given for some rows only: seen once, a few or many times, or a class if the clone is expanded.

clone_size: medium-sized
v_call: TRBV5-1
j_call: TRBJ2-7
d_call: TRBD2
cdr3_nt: TGCGCCAGCAGCTCTAATAGCGGGAGTGGGTACGAGCAGTACTTC
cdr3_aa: CASSSNSGSGYEQYF

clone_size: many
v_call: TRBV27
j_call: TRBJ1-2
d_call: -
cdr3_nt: TGTGCCAGCAGTGCCGAGGGGGGGCAGGCTGGCTACACCTTC
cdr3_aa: CASSAEGGQAGYTF

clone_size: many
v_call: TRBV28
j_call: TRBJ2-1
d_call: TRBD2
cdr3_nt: TGTGCCAGCAGTTTGGAATCTAGCGGGATTAATGAGCAGTTCTTC
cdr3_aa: CASSLESSGINEQFF

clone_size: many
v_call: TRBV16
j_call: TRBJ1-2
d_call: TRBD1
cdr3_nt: TGTGCCAGCAGCCAAGCCTGGACAGGGTTAGGCTATGGCTACACCTTC
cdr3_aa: CASSQAWTGLGYGYTF

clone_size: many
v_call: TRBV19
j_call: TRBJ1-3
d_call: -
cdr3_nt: TGTGCCAGTAGTGGGGGACACTTTCTCTCTGGAAACACCATATATTTT
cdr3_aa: CASSGGHFLSGNTIYF

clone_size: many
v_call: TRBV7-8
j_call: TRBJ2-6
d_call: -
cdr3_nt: TGTGCCAGCAGCTTAGGGGCTTCTGGGGCCAACGTCCTGACTTTC
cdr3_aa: CASSLGASGANVLTF

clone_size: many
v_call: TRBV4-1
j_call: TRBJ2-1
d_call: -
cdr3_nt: TGCGCCAGCGGGGCCCCTAATGAGCAGTTCTTC
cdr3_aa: CASGAPNEQFF

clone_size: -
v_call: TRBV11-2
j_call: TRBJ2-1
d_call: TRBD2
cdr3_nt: TGTGCCAGCAGCTTAGGGGCTAGCGGGAGAGGGAGGAACACCTACAATGAGCAGTTCTTC
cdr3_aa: CASSLGASGRGRNTYNEQFF

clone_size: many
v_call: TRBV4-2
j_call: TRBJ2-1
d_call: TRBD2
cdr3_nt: TGTGCCAGCAGCCAAGACACCGGGACTAGGAATCGGCAGTTCTTC
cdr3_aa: CASSQDTGTRNRQFF

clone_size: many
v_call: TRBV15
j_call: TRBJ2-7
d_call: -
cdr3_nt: TGTGCCACCACCCAAAATAACGGATACGAGCAGTACTTC
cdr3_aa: CATTQNNGYEQYF

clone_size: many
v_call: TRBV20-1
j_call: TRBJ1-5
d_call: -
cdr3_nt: TGCAGTGTAAAAACGGGGACCGCCAATCAGCCCCAGCATTTT
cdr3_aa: CSVKTGTANQPQHF

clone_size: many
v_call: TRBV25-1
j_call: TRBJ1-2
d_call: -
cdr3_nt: TGTGCCAGCAGCACCTTTAACTATGGCTACACCTTC
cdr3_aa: CASSTFNYGYTF

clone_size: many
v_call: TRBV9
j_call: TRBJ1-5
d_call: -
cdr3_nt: TGTGCCAGCAGCCCACGGGACTCCTTAAATCAGCCCCAGCATTTT
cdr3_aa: CASSPRDSLNQPQHF

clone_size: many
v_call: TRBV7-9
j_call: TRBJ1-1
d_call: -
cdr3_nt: TGTGCCAGCAGCTTAGAGGTTGGCACTGAAGCTTTCTTT
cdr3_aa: CASSLEVGTEAFF

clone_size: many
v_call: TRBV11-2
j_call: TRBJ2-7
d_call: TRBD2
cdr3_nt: TGTGCCAGCAGCTTAGGAGGAACTAGCGGAGCCTACGAGCAGTACTTC
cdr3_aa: CASSLGGTSGAYEQYF

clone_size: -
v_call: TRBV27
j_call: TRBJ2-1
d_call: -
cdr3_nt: TGTGCCAGCAGTACCACGGGATCGGTGTACAATGAGCAGTTCTTC
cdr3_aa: CASSTTGSVYNEQFF

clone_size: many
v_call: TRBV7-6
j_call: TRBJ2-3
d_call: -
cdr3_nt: TGTGCCAGCAGCTTAGGGAGCCCAACAGATACGCAGTATTTT
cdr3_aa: CASSLGSPTDTQYF

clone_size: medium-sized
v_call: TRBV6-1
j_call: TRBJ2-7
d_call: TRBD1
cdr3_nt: TGTGCCAGCAGTGACTATTCCGGGACAGGGTCCAACGAGCAGTACTTC
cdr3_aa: CASSDYSGTGSNEQYF

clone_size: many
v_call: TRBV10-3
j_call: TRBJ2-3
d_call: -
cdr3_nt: TGTGCCATCAACGACCGCCCTAGCACAGATACGCAGTATTTT
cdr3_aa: CAINDRPSTDTQYF

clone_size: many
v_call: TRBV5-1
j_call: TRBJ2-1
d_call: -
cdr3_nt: TGCGCCAGCAGCCTCCAGGGTAGGGGGGTCAATGAGCAGTTCTTC
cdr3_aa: CASSLQGRGVNEQFF

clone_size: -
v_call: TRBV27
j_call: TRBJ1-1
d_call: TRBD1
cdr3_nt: TGTGCCAGCAGTCGCAAAGGGGGGGACAGAAGAAGTGAAGCTTTCTTT
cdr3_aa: CASSRKGGDRRSEAFF

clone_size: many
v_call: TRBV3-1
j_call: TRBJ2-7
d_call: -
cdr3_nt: TGTGCCAGCAGCCATCTAGGGACCTACGAGCAGTACTTC
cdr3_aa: CASSHLGTYEQYF

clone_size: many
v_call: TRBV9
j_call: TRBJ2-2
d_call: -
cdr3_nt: TGTGCCAGCAGCGTTGACAAGAACACCGGGGAGCTGTTTTTT
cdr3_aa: CASSVDKNTGELFF

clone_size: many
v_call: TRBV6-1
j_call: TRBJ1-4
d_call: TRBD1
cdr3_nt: TGTGCCAGCAGTCAAGGACAGGGGGAATTCGGTGAAAAACTGTTTTTT
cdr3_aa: CASSQGQGEFGEKLFF

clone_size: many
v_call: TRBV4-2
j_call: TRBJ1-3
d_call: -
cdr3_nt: TGTGCCAGCAGCCCTATGAGCTCTGGAAACACCATATATTTT
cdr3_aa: CASSPMSSGNTIYF

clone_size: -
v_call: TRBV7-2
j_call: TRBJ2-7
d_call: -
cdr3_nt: TGTGCCAGCACCCAAATGTTGGGGCGTACCTACGAGCAGTACTTC
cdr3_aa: CASTQMLGRTYEQYF

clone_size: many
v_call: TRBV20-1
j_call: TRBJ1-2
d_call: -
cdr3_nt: TGCAGTGCTAATCGGTGGGACTATGGCTACACCTTC
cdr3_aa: CSANRWDYGYTF

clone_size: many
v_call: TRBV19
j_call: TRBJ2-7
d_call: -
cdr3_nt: TGTGCCAGTAGTACCCTCACGACAGGTCCAACCTACGAGCAGTACTTC
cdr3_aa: CASSTLTTGPTYEQYF

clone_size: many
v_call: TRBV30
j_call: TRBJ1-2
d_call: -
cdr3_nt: TGTGCCTGGAGTCGAAAACAGGGAGATGGCTACACCTTC
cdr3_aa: CAWSRKQGDGYTF

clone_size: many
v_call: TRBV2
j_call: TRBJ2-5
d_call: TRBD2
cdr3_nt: TGTGCCAGCAGTGAGCCGGGACTAGCGGTAGAAGAGACCCAGTACTTC
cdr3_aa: CASSEPGLAVEETQYF

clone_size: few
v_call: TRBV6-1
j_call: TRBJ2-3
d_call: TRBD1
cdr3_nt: TGTGCCACCCGTAGGGGGCCGACTAGCACAGATACGCAGTATTTT
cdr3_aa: CATRRGPTSTDTQYF

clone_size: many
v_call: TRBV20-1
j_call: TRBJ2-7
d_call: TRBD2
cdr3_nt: TGCAGTGCCACACCTAGCGGGGACAGCTCCTACGAGCAGTACTTC
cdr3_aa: CSATPSGDSSYEQYF

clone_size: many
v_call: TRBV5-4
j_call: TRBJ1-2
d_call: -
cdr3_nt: TGTGCCAGCAGCTTGGAAGGGCGGGAAGGCTACACCTTC
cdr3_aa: CASSLEGREGYTF

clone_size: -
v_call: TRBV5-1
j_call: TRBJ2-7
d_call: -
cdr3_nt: TGCGCCAGCAGCTTGGGGGGTAGCGGAGATGTCCAGTACTTC
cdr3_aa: CASSLGGSGDVQYF

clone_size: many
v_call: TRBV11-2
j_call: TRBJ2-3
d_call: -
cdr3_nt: TGTGCCAGCAGCTTAGAAGGTGGAGGGGCTATCTCAGATACGCAGTATTTT
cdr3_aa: CASSLEGGGAISDTQYF

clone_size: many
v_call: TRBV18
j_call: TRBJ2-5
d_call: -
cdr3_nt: TGTGCCAGCTCACCCCAAGAGGGAGAGACCCAGTACTTC
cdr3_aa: CASSPQEGETQYF

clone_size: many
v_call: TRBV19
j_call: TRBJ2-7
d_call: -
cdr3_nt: TGTGCCAGTAGTATAGGATTGAGGGGCAACGAGCAGTACTTC
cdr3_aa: CASSIGLRGNEQYF

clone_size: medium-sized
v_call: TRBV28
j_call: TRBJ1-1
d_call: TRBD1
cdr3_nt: TGTGCCAGCAGTTTCGCGGGGGGACAGGGGGCGCGGGCTGAAGCTTTCTTT
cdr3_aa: CASSFAGGQGARAEAFF

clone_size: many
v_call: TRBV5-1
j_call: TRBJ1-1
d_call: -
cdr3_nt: TGCGCCAGCAGCTCACTCGGGACATACACTGAAGCTTTCTTT
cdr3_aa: CASSSLGTYTEAFF

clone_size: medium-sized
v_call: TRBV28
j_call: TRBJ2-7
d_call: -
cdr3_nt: TGTGCCAGCAGTGTCCGGACCCTCACCTACGAGCAGTACTTC
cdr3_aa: CASSVRTLTYEQYF

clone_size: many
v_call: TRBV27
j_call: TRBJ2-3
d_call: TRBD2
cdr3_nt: TGTGCCAGCAGTTTATTCCCTAGCGGGAGTTTCACAGATACGCAGTATTTT
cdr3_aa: CASSLFPSGSFTDTQYF

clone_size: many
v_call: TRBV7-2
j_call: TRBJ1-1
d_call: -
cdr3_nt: TGTGCCAGCAGCTTGGGGGAGCGAAACACTGAAGCTTTCTTT
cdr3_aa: CASSLGERNTEAFF

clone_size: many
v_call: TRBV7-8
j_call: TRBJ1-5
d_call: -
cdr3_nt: TGTGCCAGCAGCCGGTTGGTGGGGACGACTCAGCCCCAGCATTTT
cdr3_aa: CASSRLVGTTQPQHF

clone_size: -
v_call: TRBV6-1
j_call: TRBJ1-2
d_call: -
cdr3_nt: TGTGCCAGCAGGAAGGGAGGAGGTGGATACACCTTC
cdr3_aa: CASRKGGGGYTF

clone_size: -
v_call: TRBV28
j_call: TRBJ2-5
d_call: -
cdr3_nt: TGTGCCAGCAGTGGCCGGGACACAACCCGAGAGACCCAGTACTTC
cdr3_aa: CASSGRDTTRETQYF

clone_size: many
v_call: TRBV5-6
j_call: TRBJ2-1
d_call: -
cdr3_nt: TGTGCCAGCAGTACAGGATTGGTGCAGTTCTTC
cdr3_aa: CASSTGLVQFF

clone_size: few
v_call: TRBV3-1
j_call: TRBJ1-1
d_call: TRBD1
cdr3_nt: TGTGCCAGCAGCTACGGGACAGGGTTGAACACTGAAGCTTTCTTT
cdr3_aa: CASSYGTGLNTEAFF

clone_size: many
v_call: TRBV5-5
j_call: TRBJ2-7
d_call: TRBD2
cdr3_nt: TGTGCCAGCAGTTCCCGGGACTACCATTCCTACGAGCAGTACTTC
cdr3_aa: CASSSRDYHSYEQYF

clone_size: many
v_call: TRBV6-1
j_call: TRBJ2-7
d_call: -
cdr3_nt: TGTGCCAGCAGCCCCGGCGGGGTAGCGTTCTCCTACGAGCAGTACTTC
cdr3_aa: CASSPGGVAFSYEQYF

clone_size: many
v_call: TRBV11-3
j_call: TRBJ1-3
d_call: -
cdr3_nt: TGTGCCAGCAGCTTCCTCGGGACGTCCGGAAACACCATATATTTT
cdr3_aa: CASSFLGTSGNTIYF

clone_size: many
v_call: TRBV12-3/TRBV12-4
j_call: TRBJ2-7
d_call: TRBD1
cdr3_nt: TGTGCCAGCAGTAGTACAGGGGATGAGGGCCTCGAGCAGTACTTC
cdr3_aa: CASSSTGDEGLEQYF

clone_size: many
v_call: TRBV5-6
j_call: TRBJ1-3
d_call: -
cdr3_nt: TGTGCCAGCAGTCAATACATGGCTGGAAACACCATATATTTT
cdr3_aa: CASSQYMAGNTIYF

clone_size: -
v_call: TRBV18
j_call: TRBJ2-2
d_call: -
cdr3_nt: TGTGCCAGCTCACCAAATTCTTTTCCCAGCGGGGAGCTGTTTTTT
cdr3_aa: CASSPNSFPSGELFF

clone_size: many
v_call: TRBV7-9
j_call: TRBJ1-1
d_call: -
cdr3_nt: TGTGCCATCCCAGACAGAGCGGACACTGAAGCTTTCTTT
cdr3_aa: CAIPDRADTEAFF

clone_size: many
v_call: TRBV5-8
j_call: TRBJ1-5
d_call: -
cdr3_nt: TGTGCCAGCAGCTTGTGGCCCGGTGGTTGGCCCCAGCATTTT
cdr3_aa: CASSLWPGGWPQHF